This T cell receptor beta chain was obtained from a study of T cell repertoires in cytomegalovirus infection. Study background: Based on public TCR beta signatures, there were indications of CMV infection and of a matching HLA type. Whole-study results and caveats: Predominance within the ex vivo response was attributable to HLA-C-restricted CMV-specific TCR beta clonotypes. Cumulative frequency (of public TCR beta family members) identified carriers of CMV plus the relevant HLA.

V was shortened by 5 bases and J by 4 bases, with 15 bases between the two germline ends. Germline V gene sequence: CDR1 SNHLY, CDR2 FYNNEI. CDR3 size: 15 residues. From the reads, TCRdb called clonotypes with MiXCR, one entry per CDR3 protein. Of under 450,000 distinct CDR3 sequences listed, just under 35% are singletons. This clonotype has ten or more counts. Its antigen is unknown. The rearrangement links TRBV2 to TRBJ2-1; weak D call: TRBD2 (5 bases). Sequencing used cultured PBMCs, obtained from culture after CMV antigen stimulation. This clonotype was sampled from a human donor in good health (CMV status not recorded). Some clones in this sample may be carry-over from other donors' samples. The CDR3 sequence is CASSHPGRLYNEQFF. The CDR3 coding sequence is TGTGCCAGCAGTCACCCGGGAAGACTATACAATGAGCAGTTCTTC.